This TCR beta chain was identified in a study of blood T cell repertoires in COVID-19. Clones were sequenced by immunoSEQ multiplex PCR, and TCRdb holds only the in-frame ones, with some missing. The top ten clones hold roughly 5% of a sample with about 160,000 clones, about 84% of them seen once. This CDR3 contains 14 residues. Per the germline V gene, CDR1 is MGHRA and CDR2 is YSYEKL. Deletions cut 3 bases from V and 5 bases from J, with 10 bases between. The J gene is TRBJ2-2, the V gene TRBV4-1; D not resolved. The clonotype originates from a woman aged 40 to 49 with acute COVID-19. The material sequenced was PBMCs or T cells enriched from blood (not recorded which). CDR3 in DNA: TGCGCCAGCAGCCACTGGGCCCGGACCGGGGAGCTGTTTTTT. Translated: CASSHWARTGELFF.